This passage covers 9 T cell receptor beta chains from one sample sequenced in a study of regulatory T cells in long-lasting Graves disease. Regarding time point: persistent/refractory GD, antithyroid drugs over 5 years with positive TRAb. Isolated PBMC RNA provided the starting material for the TCR library. Combining iRepertoire HTBI primers with Arm-PCR of CDR3 regions, the authors built TCR beta libraries. Each CDR3 protein is one row after TCRdb ran MiXCR on the multiplex PCR reads. The sample lists 650,000 to 850,000 distinct CDR3 sequences, about 30% occurring once. The sample was peripheral blood mononuclear cells (PBMCs), taken when the disease was refractory, from a patient treated with antithyroid drugs. The source of these receptors is a female donor with Graves disease.

The rearrangement joins TRBV19 to TRBJ1-1; D call uncertain. The CDR3 length is 12 residues. The V end was cut by 6 bases, the J end by 6 bases, with 11 bases between. CDR1 and CDR2 (germline): LNHDA, SQIVND (reference sequence). CDR3 loop: CASSRLASEAFF. The CDR3 nucleotides are TGTGCCAGTAGCCGACTTGCGTCTGAAGCTTTCTTT.

The V and J genes are TRBV6-1 and TRBJ2-7; TRBD2 is a possible D gene (6 bases). Trimming pared 9 bases from V and 4 bases from J, leaving 10 bases between. The CDR3 length is 11 residues. CDR1 and CDR2 (germline): MNHNS, SASEGT. CDR3 protein: CASGGIYEQYF. Here the CDR3 DNA reads TGTGCCAGTGGGGGGATATACGAGCAGTACTTC.

This clonotype has more than one count but fewer than ten. The CDR3 DNA reads as TGCAGCGTGACCGGGGACAGGGGTTTAGAAAAACTGTTTTTT. Protein product: CSVTGDRGLEKLFF. The rearrangement links TRBV29-1 to TRBJ1-4, with 10 nucleotides matching TRBD1. V gave up 6 bases and J gave up 8 bases; unmatched junction bases: 9. Germline V CDR1 and CDR2: SQVTM, ANQGSEA. This CDR3 has 14 amino acids.

This rearrangement joins TRBV5-5 to TRBJ2-7; the D gene is possibly TRBD1 (5 bases). In germline, CDR1 is SGHKS, CDR2 YYEKEE (reference sequence). This CDR3 has 15 amino acids. The V end lost 1 base, the J end lost 6 bases, and 17 bases lay between the germline ends. The CDR3 coding sequence is TGTGCCAGCAGCTTGATCAACAGGTCCGGTGGCGAGCAGTACTTC. Protein product: CASSLINRSGGEQYF.

This clonotype was picked up many times. The J gene is TRBJ1-5, the V gene TRBV12-3 or TRBV12-4, with D maybe TRBD1 (5 bases). V lost 3 bases and J lost 7, with 10 bases in between. The CDR3 has 13 amino acids. CDR3 bases: TGTGCCAGCAGTTTGGGGACTGGGCAGCCCCAGCATTTT. Its translation is CASSLGTGQPQHF.

The chain links TRBV13 to TRBJ1-6; the D gene is possibly TRBD1 (6 bases). Trimming left V 6 bases short and J 6 bases short, with 18 bases between. Germline loops: CDR1 PRHDT, CDR2 FYEKMQ (reference sequence). The CDR3 length is 16 residues. The DNA of the CDR3 is TGTGCCAGCAGGCCAACAGGGAGCCAAGTTAATTCACCCCTCCACTTT. This encodes CASRPTGSQVNSPLHF. The full variable domain, its missing parts supplied by reference TRBV13 and TRBJ1-6, is AAGVIQSPRHLIKEKRETATLKCYPIPRHDTVYWYQQGPGQDPQFLISFYEKMQSDKGSIPDRFSAQQFSDYHSELNMSSLELGDSALYFCASRPTGSQVNSPLHFGNGTRLTVT.

This clonotype showed up just a few times. The gene calls are TRBV20-1 and TRBJ2-7; possibly TRBD1 or TRBD2 for D (5 bases each). V was cut by 6 bases and J by 6 bases, with 15 bases left in between. The CDR3 is 12 residues long. Per the germline V gene, CDR1 is DFQATT and CDR2 is SNEGSKA (reference sequence). The CDR3 region is CSAPGRQGEQYF. Written as DNA, the CDR3 is TGCAGTGCCCCGGGACGCCAAGGCGAGCAGTACTTC.

J is TRBJ1-1 and V is TRBV7-9, with 11 bases that match TRBD1. Per germline, CDR1 SEHNR and CDR2 FQNEAQ (reference sequence). V lost 5 bases, J lost 5 bases, and 10 bases stayed unmatched. The CDR3 has 16 amino acids. The CDR3 here is CASSIGQGARGTEAFF. CDR3 nucleotide sequence: TGTGCCAGCAGCATCGGACAGGGGGCTCGTGGTACTGAAGCTTTCTTT. Variable domain in full (rest from reference TRBV7-9 and TRBJ1-1): DTGVSQNPRHKITKRGQNVTFRCDPISEHNRLYWYRQTLGQGPEFLTYFQNEAQLEKSRLLSDRFSAERPKGSFSTLEIQRTEQGDSAMYLCASSIGQGARGTEAFFGQGTRLTVV.

This clonotype was found a few times. The chain uses TRBV6-1 and TRBJ1-1, with TRBD1 as a possible D gene (6 bases). CDR1 and CDR2 from the germline V gene are MNHNS and SASEGT. This CDR3 region has 16 residues. The germline V and J ends were trimmed by 4 bases and 6 bases, with 21 bases remaining between them. CDR3 sequence: CASSVRHSWEGAEAFF. CDR3 sequence (DNA): TGTGCCAGCAGTGTCCGACACTCATGGGAGGGGGCTGAAGCTTTCTTT.